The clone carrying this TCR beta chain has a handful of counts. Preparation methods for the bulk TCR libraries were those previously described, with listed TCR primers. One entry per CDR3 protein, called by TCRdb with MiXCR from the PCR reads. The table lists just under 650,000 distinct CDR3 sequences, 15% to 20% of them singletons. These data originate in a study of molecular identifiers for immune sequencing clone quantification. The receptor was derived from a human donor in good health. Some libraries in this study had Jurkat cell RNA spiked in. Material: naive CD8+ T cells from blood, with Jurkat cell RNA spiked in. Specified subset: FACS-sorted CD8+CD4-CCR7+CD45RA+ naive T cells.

The CDR3 spells CASSVSNKQYF. CDR3 coding DNA: TGCGCCAGCAGTGTTAGTAATAAGCAGTACTTC. V is TRBV10-1 and J is TRBJ2-7; D not resolved. The V gene lost 4 bases and the J gene lost 8 bases, with 9 bases spanning the gap. The CDR3 is 11 amino acids. CDR1 WNHNN and CDR2 SYGVQD come from the germline V gene (reference sequence).